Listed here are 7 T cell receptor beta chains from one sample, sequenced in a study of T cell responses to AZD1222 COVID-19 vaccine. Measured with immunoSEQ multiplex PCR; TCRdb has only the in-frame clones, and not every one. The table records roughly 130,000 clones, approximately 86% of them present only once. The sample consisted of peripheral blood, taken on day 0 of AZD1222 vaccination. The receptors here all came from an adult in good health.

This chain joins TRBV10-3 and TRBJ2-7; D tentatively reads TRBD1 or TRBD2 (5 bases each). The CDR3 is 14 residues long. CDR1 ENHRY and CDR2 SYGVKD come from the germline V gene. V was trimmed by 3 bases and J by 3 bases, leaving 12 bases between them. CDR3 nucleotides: TGTGCCATCAGTGACTCCGGGGCCCGCTACGAGCAGTACTTC. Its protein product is CAISDSGARYEQYF.

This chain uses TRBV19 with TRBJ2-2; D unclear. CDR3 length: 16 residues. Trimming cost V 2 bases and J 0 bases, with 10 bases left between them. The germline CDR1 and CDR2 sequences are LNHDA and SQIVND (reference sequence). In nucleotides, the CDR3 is TGTGCCAGTAGTATACTGACCAGCGCGAACACCGGGGAGCTGTTTTTT. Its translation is CASSILTSANTGELFF.

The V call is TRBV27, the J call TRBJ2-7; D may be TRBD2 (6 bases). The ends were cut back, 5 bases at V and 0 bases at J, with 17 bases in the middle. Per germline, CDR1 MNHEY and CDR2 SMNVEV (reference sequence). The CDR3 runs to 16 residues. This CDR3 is CASSTSRLSLSYEQYF. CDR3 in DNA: TGTGCCAGCAGTACTAGCCGATTGAGCCTCTCCTACGAGCAGTACTTC.

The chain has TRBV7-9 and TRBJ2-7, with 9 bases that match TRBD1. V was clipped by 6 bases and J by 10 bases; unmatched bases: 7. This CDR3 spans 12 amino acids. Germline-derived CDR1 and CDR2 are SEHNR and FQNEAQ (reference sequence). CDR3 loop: CASRSTGGEQYF. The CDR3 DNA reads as TGTGCCAGCAGGTCCACAGGGGGCGAACAGTACTTC.

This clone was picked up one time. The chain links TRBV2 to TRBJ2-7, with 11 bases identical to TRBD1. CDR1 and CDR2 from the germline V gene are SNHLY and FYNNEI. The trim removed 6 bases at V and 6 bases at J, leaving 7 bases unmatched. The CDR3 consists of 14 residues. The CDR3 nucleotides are TGTGCCAGCAGAGGACAGGGGGCGAGTTCCGAGCAGTACTTC. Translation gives CASRGQGASSEQYF.

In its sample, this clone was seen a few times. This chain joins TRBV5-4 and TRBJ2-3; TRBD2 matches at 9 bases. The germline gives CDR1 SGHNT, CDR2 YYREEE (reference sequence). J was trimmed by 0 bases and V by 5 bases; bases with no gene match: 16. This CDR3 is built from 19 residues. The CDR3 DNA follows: TGTGCCAGCAGGTCCGGGCGGGAGGGGCCCCAGGGGAGCACAGATACGCAGTATTTT. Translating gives CASRSGREGPQGSTDTQYF. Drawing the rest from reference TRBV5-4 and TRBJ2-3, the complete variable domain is ETGVTQSPTHLIKTRGQQVTLRCSSQSGHNTVSWYQQALGQGPQFIFQYYREEENGRGNFPPRFSGLQFPNYSSELNVNALELDDSALYLCASRSGREGPQGSTDTQYFGPGTRLTVL.

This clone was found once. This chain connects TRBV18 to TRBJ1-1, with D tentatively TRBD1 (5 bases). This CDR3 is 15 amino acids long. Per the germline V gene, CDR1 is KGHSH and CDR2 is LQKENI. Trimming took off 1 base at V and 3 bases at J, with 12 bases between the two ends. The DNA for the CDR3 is TGTGCCAGCTCACCACAACCCGGGGGGGACACTGAAGCTTTCTTT. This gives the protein CASSPQPGGDTEAFF.